The rows below give T cell receptor beta chains drawn from one sample of a study of shared clonotypes between healthy human individuals. TCRdb's table, derived via immunoSEQ multiplex PCR, lists solely in-frame clones and lacks some. The table shows about 2.4 million clones, with 90% to 95% occurring only once. Sequencing used naive CD4+ T cells from PBMCs. The receptors stem from a man aged 18 to 30 in good health. Some clones in this sample may be carry-over from other donors' samples. CDR3s include the opening cysteine and the closing phenylalanine or tryptophan. D genes are given only for firm matches. Size is omitted from some rows. Given values are once, few, many or a class for expanded clones.

D: TRBD2
J: TRBJ2-7
size: -
V: TRBV4-1
DNA: TGCGCCAGCAGCCAAGGGATAGCGGGACTCCCTACCTACGAGCAGTACTTC
CDR3: CASSQGIAGLPTYEQYF

D: -
J: TRBJ1-1
size: -
V: TRBV11-2
DNA: TGTGCCTCTTCAGTCGGCACCCGATCGAACACTGAAGCTTTCTTT
CDR3: CASSVGTRSNTEAFF

D: -
J: TRBJ2-5
size: -
V: TRBV11-2
DNA: TGTGCCAGCAGCTTAGAGGTGGGGGAGACCCAGTACTTC
CDR3: CASSLEVGETQYF

D: -
J: TRBJ1-2
size: -
V: TRBV23-1
DNA: TGCGCCAGCAGGCAGACAGTCACTTATGGCTACACCTTC
CDR3: CASRQTVTYGYTF

D: TRBD1
J: TRBJ2-7
size: -
V: TRBV18
DNA: TGTGCCAGCTCCTCGAACCAGGGGGCGGCCGAGCAGTACTTC
CDR3: CASSSNQGAAEQYF

D: -
J: TRBJ2-1
size: -
V: TRBV28
DNA: TGTGCCAGCAGTGGAGGAGGGTCCTACAATGAGCAGTTCTTC
CDR3: CASSGGGSYNEQFF

D: -
J: TRBJ2-7
size: -
V: TRBV28
DNA: TGTGCCAGCAGGGGGACGGCAAGCTCCTACGAGCAGTACTTC
CDR3: CASRGTASSYEQYF

D: TRBD1
J: TRBJ2-5
size: -
V: TRBV4-1
DNA: TGCGCCAGCAGCCAGATTGGACAGGGGCGGGAGACCCAGTACTTC
CDR3: CASSQIGQGRETQYF

D: -
J: TRBJ2-2
size: -
V: TRBV11-3
DNA: TGTGCCAGCAGCTTTGGACTACCGAACACCGGGGAGCTGTTTTTT
CDR3: CASSFGLPNTGELFF

D: -
J: TRBJ2-6
size: -
V: TRBV10-3
DNA: TGTGCCATCAGTGAGTCGGCAGGGGCCCGGGGGGCCAACGTCCTGACTTTC
CDR3: CAISESAGARGANVLTF

D: -
J: TRBJ2-1
size: -
V: TRBV30
DNA: TGTGCCTGGAGTGTACAAGGTAGCGGTAATGAGCAGTTCTTC
CDR3: CAWSVQGSGNEQFF

D: -
J: TRBJ2-3
size: -
V: TRBV9
DNA: TGTGCCAGCAGCCGTGGACTGTTCACAGATACGCAGTATTTT
CDR3: CASSRGLFTDTQYF

D: -
J: TRBJ1-2
size: few
V: TRBV7-2
DNA: TGTGCCAGCAGCTTAGGGGCAGGGCCGTACTATGGCTACACCTTC
CDR3: CASSLGAGPYYGYTF

D: TRBD2
J: TRBJ2-1
size: -
V: TRBV7-2
DNA: TGTGCCAGCAGCTTAGTAGGGACTAGTCACAATGAGCAGTTCTTC
CDR3: CASSLVGTSHNEQFF

D: -
J: TRBJ1-4
size: -
V: TRBV27
DNA: TGTGCCAGCAGTTTATACAGGGCGAATGAAAAACTGTTTTTT
CDR3: CASSLYRANEKLFF

D: -
J: TRBJ2-1
size: -
V: TRBV4-1
DNA: TGCGCCAGCAGCCTCGGGACAAACTCCTACAATGAGCAGTTCTTC
CDR3: CASSLGTNSYNEQFF

D: -
J: TRBJ1-4
size: -
V: TRBV10-3
DNA: TGTGCCATCAGTGTAAACAGGATGGTGGCAACTAATGAAAAACTGTTTTTT
CDR3: CAISVNRMVATNEKLFF

D: -
J: TRBJ2-7
size: once
V: TRBV7-9
DNA: TGTGCCAGCAGCTCGTTTGCGGCTCCGAGGGGGGCTTACGAGCAGTACTTC
CDR3: CASSSFAAPRGAYEQYF

D: -
J: TRBJ2-2
size: -
V: TRBV5-6
DNA: TGTGCCAGCTCCAACGGGGGAGGGAACACCGGGGAGCTGTTTTTT
CDR3: CASSNGGGNTGELFF

D: TRBD2
J: TRBJ2-1
size: -
V: TRBV2
DNA: TGTGCCAGCAGTGAATCGGTTAGCGGGATGGGTGAGCAGTTCTTC
CDR3: CASSESVSGMGEQFF

D: -
J: TRBJ2-5
size: -
V: TRBV25-1
DNA: TGTGCCAGCAGTGAACCCCACAGAGAAGAGACCCAGTACTTC
CDR3: CASSEPHREETQYF

D: TRBD1
J: TRBJ1-4
size: -
V: TRBV14
DNA: TGTGCCAGCAGCCAGGTAGCTGGGACAGGTGAAAAACTGTTTTTT
CDR3: CASSQVAGTGEKLFF

D: -
J: TRBJ1-4
size: -
V: TRBV7-9
DNA: TGTGCCAGCGGCTTGCGTGCAACTAATGAAAAACTGTTTTTT
CDR3: CASGLRATNEKLFF

D: TRBD2
J: TRBJ2-7
size: -
V: TRBV5-1
DNA: TGCGCCAGCAGCCACGGACTAGCGGGTCACGGAGCCGCCTACGAGCAGTACTTC
CDR3: CASSHGLAGHGAAYEQYF

D: TRBD1
J: TRBJ1-1
size: -
V: TRBV5-1
DNA: TGCGCCAGCAGCTTGATTTCGACAGGGGCTGAAGCTTTCTTT
CDR3: CASSLISTGAEAFF

D: -
J: TRBJ1-3
size: once
V: TRBV28
DNA: TGTGCCAGCATCGACTTCTCTGGAAACACCATATATTTT
CDR3: CASIDFSGNTIYF

D: TRBD1
J: TRBJ2-7
size: -
V: TRBV27
DNA: TGTGCCAGCAGTGTGAAGGGACAGGGTTTTATGCAGCAGTACTTC
CDR3: CASSVKGQGFMQQYF

D: TRBD2
J: TRBJ2-5
size: once
V: TRBV4-1
DNA: TGCGCCAGCAGCCAACCAACCCGGGCCAGCGGGAATCAAGAGACCCAGTACTTC
CDR3: CASSQPTRASGNQETQYF

D: TRBD2
J: TRBJ2-1
size: -
V: TRBV18
DNA: TGTGCCAGCTCACCTCTAGCGGGACTCAATGAGCAGTTCTTC
CDR3: CASSPLAGLNEQFF

D: -
J: TRBJ2-1
size: -
V: TRBV6-5
DNA: TGTGCCAGCAGAACCGGACAGAACAATGAGCAGTTCTTC
CDR3: CASRTGQNNEQFF

D: TRBD1
J: TRBJ2-3
size: -
V: TRBV2
DNA: TGTGCCAGCAGTGGACAGGGGGGCACAGATACGCAGTATTTT
CDR3: CASSGQGGTDTQYF

D: -
J: TRBJ1-2
size: -
V: TRBV30
DNA: TGTGCCTGGAGTTGGAGGGGAGGCCAATCTGGCTACACCTTC
CDR3: CAWSWRGGQSGYTF

D: -
J: TRBJ1-2
size: -
V: TRBV5-6
DNA: TGTGCCAGCAGCTTTGCGGGAAGGGGTCTGGGCGGCTACACCTTC
CDR3: CASSFAGRGLGGYTF

D: -
J: TRBJ2-2
size: -
V: TRBV27
DNA: TGTGCCAGCAGTTTACTATCCACGGACACCGGGGAGCTGTTTTTT
CDR3: CASSLLSTDTGELFF

D: TRBD1
J: TRBJ2-7
size: -
V: TRBV4-1
DNA: TGCGCCAGCAGCCGGGGACAGACCTACGAGCAGTACTTC
CDR3: CASSRGQTYEQYF

D: -
J: TRBJ2-1
size: -
V: TRBV7-2
DNA: TGTGCCAGCAGCCTCACCCGGGACTCCTACAATGAGCAGTTCTTC
CDR3: CASSLTRDSYNEQFF

D: -
J: TRBJ2-3
size: -
V: TRBV5-1
DNA: TGCGCCAGCAGCTTGGGTCTACTAGCCCCCGAAGGAAAAGATACGCAGTATTTT
CDR3: CASSLGLLAPEGKDTQYF

D: -
J: TRBJ2-7
size: -
V: TRBV11-2
DNA: TGTGCCAGCAGCTTAGCGGACCTCTACGAGCAGTACTTC
CDR3: CASSLADLYEQYF

D: TRBD1
J: TRBJ2-7
size: -
V: TRBV14
DNA: TGTGCCAGCAGCCCCCGGACAGGGAAGTGGAACGAGCAGTACTTC
CDR3: CASSPRTGKWNEQYF

D: -
J: TRBJ1-5
size: -
V: TRBV18
DNA: TGTGCCAGCTCACCGGGACTTAATCAGCCCCAGCATTTT
CDR3: CASSPGLNQPQHF

D: TRBD2
J: TRBJ2-5
size: -
V: TRBV30
DNA: TGTGCCTGGAGTCCTAGTAGGGGAGGGAGGGAGCAGTACTTC
CDR3: CAWSPSRGGREQYF

D: -
J: TRBJ2-3
size: -
V: TRBV10-1
DNA: TGCGCCAGCTCTGAGGGGGTTGCGGCAGATACGCAGTATTTT
CDR3: CASSEGVAADTQYF